The present T cell receptor (beta chain) was sequenced within a study of blood T cell repertoires in COVID-19. For the study at large: T cells, B-cell-depleted T cells, or PBMCs provided the cDNA or gDNA that served as material.

The method was immunoSEQ multiplex PCR; TCRdb's version includes in-frame clones alone and lacks a portion of them. The table lists a few hundred thousand clones, 65% to 90% of them singletons, with about 10% in the top ten. Germline values: CDR1 MGHRA, CDR2 YSYEKL. V shed 4 bases and J 3 bases; nucleotides not matched to a gene: 3. The CDR3 extends over 16 amino acids. Participants had their cohort set by participant-reported clinical history. Cohort 3 recovered donors had two negative PCRs, clearance, or symptom resolution. The chain is built from TRBV4-1 and TRBJ2-3; TRBD2 matches 14 bases. The sequence was collected from a woman under 30 who had recovered from COVID-19. The sequenced sample consisted of PBMCs or T cells enriched from blood (not recorded which). In DNA form, the CDR3 reads TGCGCCAGCAGCCGGGGACTAGCGGGGGAAACAGATACGCAGTATTTT. Its protein is CASSRGLAGETDTQYF.